Each of the 13 T cell receptor beta chains below was sequenced from the same sample in a study of CD8+ T cells in alopecia areata. Extraction of RNA preceded its reverse transcription into cDNA, which served as the sequencing template. Data came from immunoSEQ multiplex PCR; TCRdb stores just in-frame clones and leaves some out. The sample has some 96,000 clones, 61% seen once. Specified treatment: oral pan-JAK inhibitor, 5-10 mg twice daily. The starting material was CD8+ T cells sorted from blood, obtained at week 4, from a patient treated with tofacitinib. These receptors all come from a human donor with alopecia areata.

The chain combines TRBV25-1 with TRBJ2-5; D is unclear. The end of the DNA fits TRBJ2-7 better, so the J call may be wrong. The CDR3 contains 14 residues. Germline V gene sequence: CDR1 MGHDK, CDR2 SYGVNS. CDR3 sequence: CASSDRLKDDEQYF. In DNA, the CDR3 is TGTGCCAGCAGTGATCGCCTGAAGGATGACGAGCAGTACTTC.

Notes on this clone: Other DNA sequences in the sample encode the same CDR3. The genes are TRBV9 and TRBJ2-7, with 10 bases fitting TRBD1. Trimming removed 3 bases from V and 2 bases from J; junction bases left unmatched: 5. Germline V gives CDR1 SGDLS, CDR2 YYNGEE. This CDR3 has 15 residues. CDR3 nucleotide sequence: TGTGCCAGCAGCGAGAGGACAGGGGGGACCTACGAGCAGTACTTC. This codes for CASSERTGGTYEQYF.

The sample holds a few counts of this clone. The rearrangement joins TRBV6-6 to TRBJ2-7; D gene ambiguous. V was trimmed by 0 bases and J by 0 bases, leaving 6 bases between them. CDR3 length: 14 amino acids. The V gene's germline CDR1 is MNHNY and CDR2 SVGAGI (reference sequence). The CDR3 DNA sequence: TGTGCCAGCAGTTACTCCGGCAGCTCCTACGAGCAGTACTTC. It encodes CASSYSGSSYEQYF.

The chain combines TRBV5-8 with TRBJ1-5; no clear D gene. The CDR3 extends over 15 amino acids. Trimming cost V 1 base and J 1 base, with 9 bases left between them. The germline CDR1 and CDR2 sequences are SGHTS and YDEGEE. The CDR3 protein is CASSLSGSSNQPQHF. In DNA, the CDR3 is TGTGCCAGCAGCTTGAGCGGTAGCAGCAATCAGCCCCAGCATTTT.

Details on this clone: A much larger clonotype is one base distant, so this may be a read error. The chain is built from TRBV4-3 and TRBJ2-7, with 8 bases identical to TRBD1. The J segment lost 2 bases and the V segment lost 1 base, leaving 1 base of the junction unmatched. CDR1 and CDR2 from the germline V gene are LGHNA and YSLEER. This CDR3 is 14 amino acids long. The DNA of the CDR3 is TGCGCCAGCAGCCAAGGGACAGGGACCTACGAGCAGTACTTC. Residues: CASSQGTGTYEQYF.

This chain joins TRBV7-2 and TRBJ1-2; D is ambiguous. The V gene's germline CDR1 is SGHTA and CDR2 FQGNSA. Trimming stripped 5 bases from V and 4 bases from J, with 5 bases between. This CDR3 comprises 11 residues. CDR3 amino acids: CASSDGYGYTF. CDR3 bases: TGTGCCAGCAGCGACGGCTATGGCTACACCTTC.

The genes are TRBV19 and TRBJ1-5, with D unresolved. CDR1 is LNHDA, CDR2 SQIVND, per germline (reference sequence). CDR3 length: 14 residues. V was pared by 6 bases and J by 0 bases, with 9 bases between. The CDR3 bases are TGTGCCAGTAGACCGGACGTTAGCAATCAGCCCCAGCATTTT. Protein: CASRPDVSNQPQHF.

The chain has TRBV6-5 and TRBJ2-5, with TRBD1 identical over 8 bases. CDR3 length: 14 residues. V shed 5 bases, J shed 4 bases, and the junction held 6 bases outside the gene matches. Germline values: CDR1 MNHEY, CDR2 SVGAGI. The CDR3 reads CASSLRTGLETQYF. In DNA form, the CDR3 reads TGTGCCAGCAGTCTGCGGACAGGGCTAGAGACCCAGTACTTC.

This rearrangement joins TRBV5-1 to TRBJ2-2; possibly TRBD1 or TRBD2 for D (5 bases each). The V gene's germline CDR1 is SGHRS and CDR2 YFSETQ. The CDR3 is 15 residues long. V shed 4 bases and J shed 2 bases, with 12 bases lying between them. The CDR3 loop reads CASSAPGLNTGELFF. Here the CDR3 DNA reads TGCGCCAGCAGCGCGCCGGGGCTTAACACCGGGGAGCTGTTTTTT.

This chain links TRBV30 with TRBJ2-1; 13 bases agree with TRBD2. The CDR3 covers 16 residues. CDR1 and CDR2 (germline): GTSNPN, SVGIG (reference sequence). J gave up 4 bases and V 5 bases, and 8 bases lay outside the gene matches. The CDR3 nucleotides read TGTGCCTGGGAGGGACTAGCGGGAAGGAGGTACAATGAGCAGTTCTTC. Its translation: CAWEGLAGRRYNEQFF.

This chain uses TRBV29-1 with TRBJ2-7; D not certain. The germline CDR1 and CDR2 sequences are SQVTM and ANQGSEA. Trimming pared 4 bases from V and 2 bases from J, leaving 15 bases between. The CDR3 has 14 residues. CDR3: CSVVYPARPYEQYF. The CDR3 DNA sequence: TGCAGCGTTGTCTACCCTGCGAGGCCCTACGAGCAGTACTTC.

CDR3 sequence: CASSRTSGENNEQFF. The CDR3 region has the DNA TGTGCCAGCAGCCGGACTAGCGGAGAGAACAATGAGCAGTTCTTC. The rearrangement joins TRBV6-5 to TRBJ2-1; 10 bases are shared with TRBD2. V was clipped by 6 bases and J by 5 bases; unmatched bases: 7. The CDR3 is 15 amino acids. In germline, CDR1 is MNHEY, CDR2 SVGAGI.

The chain combines TRBV2 with TRBJ2-7, with D maybe TRBD2 (5 bases). Trimming cost V 7 bases and J 1 base, with 14 bases left between them. CDR1 SNHLY and CDR2 FYNNEI come from the germline V gene. This CDR3 is built from 14 residues. CDR3 amino acids: CASTEGTRSYEQYF. DNA for the CDR3: TGTGCCAGCACAGAGGGTACGAGGTCCTACGAGCAGTACTTC.